This entry features one T cell receptor beta chain sequence. Its matching antigen is unknown. Each CDR3 protein is one row after TCRdb ran MiXCR on the RT-PCR reads. In the table there are 650,000 to 700,000 distinct CDR3 sequences, about 15% of which are singletons. This specimen belongs to a study of response to subunit inactivated influenza vaccine. Study conclusions and caveats: The authors suggested that few new T cells are recruited per seasonal influenza vaccination.

Germline CDR1 and CDR2: LGHDT and YNNKEL (reference sequence). The CDR3 contains 12 residues. The V and J ends lost 4 bases and 6 bases respectively, with 7 bases between them. The sequence came from a man in his fifties who received an inactivated influenza vaccine. The sample here was PBMCs from blood, taken 12 days after vaccination. The chain couples TRBV3-1 to TRBJ2-1; D is ambiguous. The CDR3 here is CASSRETNEQFF. The CDR3 DNA sequence: TGTGCCAGCAGCCGCGAGACCAATGAGCAGTTCTTC.